These 27 T cell receptor beta chains were all obtained from the same sample, sequenced in a study of response to subunit inactivated influenza vaccine (dated by TCRdb to between 2017 and 2018). Library preparation used RT-PCR. The sequencer was an Illumina HiSeq 2500. Through fastp at Q25 and MiXCR, TCRdb rebuilt clones from the public reads, retaining in-frame beta chains. Each CDR3 protein appears once, grouped with its most common genes and DNA. This sample holds about 570,000 distinct CDR3 sequences; 11% were observed only once. The biggest ten clones account for 11% of the sample. This sample was shared with a second study, whose subject was T cells expressing NK-cell markers. As the second publication notes: TCR beta cDNA libraries were made by 5'RACE template switching that added a universal primer site and unique molecular identifiers.

This material consisted of PBMCs from blood, taken on the day of vaccination. The receptors shown here come from a man between 45 and 60 years old who received an inactivated influenza vaccine. Donor details come from another sample of the same person, matched by shared clones.

This clonotype was observed at least ten times. The chain recombines TRBV7-9 with TRBJ1-1; D remains ambiguous. V lost 5 bases and J 5 bases, leaving 24 bases between the germline ends. CDR3 length: 17 residues. The germline gives CDR1 SEHNR, CDR2 FQNEAQ (reference sequence). CDR3 region: CASSPTVGFWRVTEAFF. In DNA form, the CDR3 reads TGTGCCAGCAGCCCCACAGTCGGGTTTTGGAGGGTAACTGAAGCTTTCTTT.

This clonotype was counted only a few times. This sequence joins TRBV14 and TRBJ1-4; D remains ambiguous. The germline V gene encodes CDR1 SGHDN and CDR2 FVKESK. The CDR3 extends over 14 amino acids. Trimming took 11 bases from V and 0 from J, leaving 13 bases between them. CDR3 residues: CAPRSVTTNEKLFF. The CDR3 DNA reads TGTGCCCCCCGCAGCGTAACAACTAATGAAAAACTGTTTTTT. Looking up the rest from reference TRBV14 and TRBJ1-4 gives the full variable domain: EAGVTQFPSHSVIEKGQTVTLRCDPISGHDNLYWYRRVMGKEIKFLLHFVKESKQDESGMPNNRFLAERTGGTYSTLKVQPAELEDSGVYFCAPRSVTTNEKLFFGSGTQLSVL.

The genes are TRBV7-9 and TRBJ1-2, with TRBD1 identical over 9 bases. There are 16 residues in the CDR3. J was trimmed by 4 bases and V by 1 base; bases with no gene match: 7. Germline V CDR1 and CDR2: SEHNR, FQNEAQ (reference sequence). CDR3 amino acids: CASSLETPDRGYGYTF. CDR3 in DNA: TGTGCCAGCAGCTTAGAGACACCGGACAGGGGCTATGGCTACACCTTC.

There are a few counts of this clonotype. This chain joins TRBV20-1 and TRBJ2-3, with 8 positions matching TRBD2. Germline-derived CDR1 and CDR2 are DFQATT and SNEGSKA (reference sequence). There are 14 residues in the CDR3. Trimming took 6 bases from V and 4 from J; bases not matched to a gene: 9. The CDR3 loop reads CSAQRESGSDTQYF. The CDR3 DNA sequence: TGCAGTGCGCAGCGGGAGTCGGGGTCAGATACGCAGTATTTT.

V is TRBV6-5 and J is TRBJ2-2; 8 bases are a match to TRBD1. After removal of 2 bases from V and 5 bases from J, the junction contained 10 bases not matched to a gene. The germline CDR1 and CDR2 sequences are MNHEY and SVGAGI. CDR3 length: 17 amino acids. CDR3 coding DNA: TGTGCCAGCAGTTACCCCAGACAGGGGATTTGGACCGGGGAGCTGTTTTTT. Translating gives CASSYPRQGIWTGELFF.

This clonotype was counted a few times. V and J are TRBV18 and TRBJ2-7; no reliable D call. Germline CDR1 reads KGHSH; CDR2 reads LQKENI. The V gene lost 2 bases and the J gene lost 0 bases, with 8 bases spanning the gap. This CDR3 has 14 residues. CDR3 protein: CASSPTQDSYEQYF. Here the CDR3 DNA reads TGTGCCAGCTCACCAACCCAGGACTCCTACGAGCAGTACTTC.

This sequence joins TRBV12-3 or TRBV12-4 and TRBJ1-4; tentative D call: TRBD1 (5 bases). Trimming took 8 bases from V and 2 from J, leaving 12 bases between them. The CDR3 spans 14 residues. CDR3 region: CASGGGVTNEKLFF. Here the CDR3 DNA reads TGTGCCAGCGGGGGGGGGGTTACTAATGAAAAACTGTTTTTT.

The J gene is TRBJ2-2, the V gene TRBV11-3; 7 bases line up with TRBD2. The CDR3 extends over 15 amino acids. Per the germline V gene, CDR1 is SGHNT and CDR2 is YENEEA. Trimming cost V 5 bases and J 4 bases; bases outside gene matches: 7. For the CDR3, the DNA is TGTGCCAGCAGCCCTGGCGGGAGTTCCACCGGGGAGCTGTTTTTT. It encodes CASSPGGSSTGELFF.

The table lists this clonotype with a few counts. The rearrangement uses TRBV20-1 and TRBJ2-3; D uncertain. V was clipped by 3 bases and J by 4 bases, with 14 bases between them. Germline CDR1 DFQATT, CDR2 SNEGSKA (reference sequence). The CDR3 runs 14 residues. CDR3 nucleotides: TGCAGTGCTAGGGGCACCCTATCTGCAGATACGCAGTATTTT. It yields the protein CSARGTLSADTQYF.

This clonotype was found many times. This chain uses TRBV2 with TRBJ2-7; D is possibly TRBD1 (6 bases). Germline V gives CDR1 SNHLY, CDR2 FYNNEI. There are 14 residues in the CDR3. Trimming stripped 4 bases from V and 6 bases from J, with 16 bases between. The CDR3 DNA sequence: TGTGCCAGCAGTGGTATAAGGGGGAGTCGCGAGCAGTACTTC. Protein sequence: CASSGIRGSREQYF. Full variable domain (rest looked up from reference TRBV2 and TRBJ2-7): EPEVTQTPSHQVTQMGQEVILRCVPISNHLYFYWYRQILGQKVEFLVSFYNNEISEKSEIFDDQFSVERPDGSNFTLKIRSTKLEDSAMYFCASSGIRGSREQYFGPGTRLTVT.

This clonotype was counted a few times. The rearrangement joins TRBV5-5 to TRBJ2-2, with D maybe TRBD1 (5 bases). The V gene's germline CDR1 is SGHKS and CDR2 YYEKEE (reference sequence). Trimming removed 1 base at V and 0 bases at J, with 13 bases between. The CDR3 totals 17 residues. DNA of the CDR3: TGTGCCAGCAGCTTGAGGCAGGGATTTCCGAACACCGGGGAGCTGTTTTTT. Translated: CASSLRQGFPNTGELFF.

The V and J genes are TRBV29-1 and TRBJ1-1; perhaps TRBD1 as D (6 bases). The CDR3 contains 10 residues. V dropped 5 bases and J dropped 7 bases, with 8 bases sitting between them. The germline gives CDR1 SQVTM, CDR2 ANQGSEA. The CDR3 reads CSVPGVEAFF. The CDR3 nucleotides read TGCAGCGTTCCAGGGGTTGAAGCTTTCTTT.

The CDR3 region is CASSLGAGENTDTQYF. CDR3 DNA: TGCGCCAGCAGCTTGGGGGCAGGGGAGAACACAGATACGCAGTATTTT. This chain links TRBV5-1 with TRBJ2-3; possibly TRBD1 for D (6 bases). Germline V gene sequence: CDR1 SGHRS, CDR2 YFSETQ. V was pared by 0 bases and J by 2 bases, with 13 bases between. The CDR3 runs to 16 residues.

This clonotype was picked up a small number of times. V and J are TRBV11-2 and TRBJ2-5, with D possibly being TRBD1 or TRBD2 (8 bases each). V lost 2 bases, J lost 0 bases, and 25 bases lay in between. The CDR3 loop spans 20 amino acids. CDR1 and CDR2 (germline): SGHAT, FQNNGV. This chain's CDR3 is CASSLPFLFGGDRYQETQYF. CDR3 sequence (DNA): TGTGCCAGCAGCTTACCTTTTTTATTCGGGGGGGACAGGTACCAAGAGACCCAGTACTTC.

This clonotype was seen a few times. This chain connects TRBV5-5 to TRBJ2-1; TRBD2 matches 10 bases. The ends lost 6 bases at V and 7 bases at J; junction bases unmatched: 13. The CDR3 sequence is 16 residues long. Germline V gene data show CDR1 as SGHKS and CDR2 as YYEKEE (reference sequence). CDR3 coding DNA: TGTGCCAGCACCTTTGCTCTAGCGGGAGTCAAGAATGAGCAGTTCTTC. This codes for CASTFALAGVKNEQFF.

V gene TRBV12-3 or TRBV12-4 combines with J gene TRBJ2-4; perhaps TRBD1 as D (7 bases). There are 15 residues in the CDR3. V lost 5 bases, J lost 7 bases, and 18 bases lay in between. The CDR3 here is CASSPETGRWNIQYF. CDR3 DNA sequence: TGTGCCAGCAGTCCCGAGACAGGGAGGTGGAACATTCAGTACTTC.

The chain couples TRBV9 to TRBJ2-5, with 7 bases identical to TRBD2. This CDR3 region has 14 residues. Germline V gene lookup returns CDR1 SGDLS and CDR2 YYNGEE. The V and J ends lost 4 bases and 0 bases, in that order; junction bases with no gene match: 3. The CDR3 sequence is CASSPLAYQETQYF. For the CDR3, the DNA is TGTGCCAGCAGCCCACTAGCGTACCAAGAGACCCAGTACTTC.

The chain joins TRBV11-2 to TRBJ2-3; the match to TRBD2 covers 14 bases. The CDR3 has 19 amino acids. Germline V CDR1 and CDR2: SGHAT, FQNNGV. V shed 4 bases, J shed 4 bases, and the junction held 13 bases outside the gene matches. Written as DNA, the CDR3 is TGTGCCAGCAGCTCTGGGGGGACTAGCGGGGGCCCACGCCCAGATACGCAGTATTTT. Amino acids: CASSSGGTSGGPRPDTQYF.

The sample holds a few counts of this clonotype. The chain joins TRBV29-1 to TRBJ2-7; a weak D match, TRBD1 (6 bases). The V and J ends lost 7 bases and 3 bases respectively, with 16 bases between them. The CDR3 has 13 residues. Germline CDR1 reads SQVTM; CDR2 reads ANQGSEA. CDR3 sequence (DNA): TGCAGCGGGTCTTCTCAGGGGAGCTACGAGCAGTACTTC. This gives the protein CSGSSQGSYEQYF.

In its sample, this clonotype was seen a few times. The chain recombines TRBV2 with TRBJ2-6, with a tentative D call TRBD1 (5 bases). V was cut by 6 bases and J by 1 base, with 10 bases left in between. The CDR3 consists of 15 residues. CDR1 and CDR2 (germline): SNHLY, FYNNEI. CDR3 region: CASRSDSSGANVLTF. The CDR3, as DNA: TGTGCCAGCAGATCTGACAGTTCTGGGGCCAACGTCCTGACTTTC.

This clonotype was seen ten or more times. The V and J genes are TRBV27 and TRBJ2-7; D might be TRBD2 (5 bases). There are 13 residues in the CDR3. Trimming took off 2 bases at V and 2 bases at J, with 7 bases between the two ends. CDR1 is MNHEY and CDR2 is SMNVEV in the germline V gene (reference sequence). The CDR3 DNA follows: TGTGCCAGCAGTTTAAGGGAGACCTACGAGCAGTACTTC. Translating it yields CASSLRETYEQYF.

In its sample, this clonotype was seen a few times. The chain links TRBV6-5 to TRBJ2-1, with TRBD2 matching over 8 bases. The length of the CDR3 is 18 residues. V shed 0 bases, J shed 2 bases, and the junction held 9 bases outside the gene matches. The V gene's germline CDR1 is MNHEY and CDR2 SVGAGI. CDR3 in DNA: TGTGCCAGCAGTTACTCGGGTAGCGGGACGCCCGCCTACAATGAGCAGTTCTTC. Translated: CASSYSGSGTPAYNEQFF.

This clonotype has just a few counts. The chain combines TRBV2 with TRBJ2-1, with no clear D. Trimming cost V 4 bases and J 0 bases, with 13 bases left between them. The V gene's germline CDR1 is SNHLY and CDR2 FYNNEI. The CDR3 is 16 amino acids. The CDR3 DNA reads TGTGCCAGCAGTGGGCTGGACGGTAGCTCCTACAATGAGCAGTTCTTC. It codes for CASSGLDGSSYNEQFF.

This clonotype was seen many times. The genes are TRBV5-1 and TRBJ1-2; D perhaps matches TRBD1 (6 bases). The CDR3 is 15 amino acids. V was pared by 4 bases and J by 1 base, with 14 bases between. Looked up from germline, CDR1 is SGHRS and CDR2 is YFSETQ. DNA of the CDR3: TGCGCCAGCAGCCCACAGACAGGAATTAACTATGGCTACACCTTC. This codes for CASSPQTGINYGYTF. Full variable domain (rest looked up from reference TRBV5-1 and TRBJ1-2): KAGVTQTPRYLIKTRGQQVTLSCSPISGHRSVSWYQQTPGQGLQFLFEYFSETQRNKGNFPGRFSGRQFSNSRSEMNVSTLELGDSALYLCASSPQTGINYGYTFGSGTRLTVV.

In this sample, this clonotype turned up many times. The V call is TRBV28, the J call TRBJ2-5; possible D gene TRBD2, 6 bases. Germline V gives CDR1 MDHEN, CDR2 SYDVKM. The CDR3 loop spans 14 amino acids. With 3 bases removed from V and 2 bases from J, the gap between germline ends came to 10 bases. The CDR3 DNA reads as TGTGCCAGCAGTTTTTTCGGGGGTCAAGAGACCCAGTACTTC. Translation: CASSFFGGQETQYF.

A few counts support this clonotype. The chain employs TRBV29-1 and TRBJ2-7; 9 bases line up with TRBD1. Germline V gives CDR1 SQVTM, CDR2 ANQGSEA. After removal of 7 bases from V and 4 bases from J, the junction contained 8 bases not matched to a gene. The CDR3 runs to 13 residues. The CDR3 here is CSATGQGEYEQYF. The CDR3 nucleotides are TGCAGCGCAACGGGACAGGGTGAATACGAGCAGTACTTC.

This chain joins TRBV18 and TRBJ2-4; D may be TRBD1 (6 bases). This CDR3 has 16 residues. The V end was cut by 2 bases, the J end by 7 bases, with 18 bases between. CDR1 and CDR2 from the germline V gene are KGHSH and LQKENI. CDR3 coding DNA: TGTGCCAGCTCACCAAATTGGGTGCAGGGGACGAACATTCAGTACTTC. As protein: CASSPNWVQGTNIQYF.